What follows are 11 T cell receptor beta chains derived from one specimen sequenced in a study of CXCR3-negative and CXCR3-positive naive CD8 T cells. UMI labels and 5' RACE were used to prepare the TRB cDNA libraries. From the 5' RACE reads, TCRdb lists one entry per CDR3 protein and no DNA. The listing records about 48,000 distinct CDR3 sequences. The sample comprised memory CD8+ T cells from blood. Every receptor here comes from a human donor in good health. Some clones in this sample may be carry-over from other donors' samples.

This chain connects TRBV6-6 to TRBJ1-1. This CDR3 has 13 amino acids. The germline gives CDR1 MNHNY, CDR2 SVGAGI (reference sequence). The chain's CDR3 is CASSYGRNTEAFF.

The chain joins TRBV6-5 to TRBJ2-1; with no DNA, the TCRdb D assignment of TRBD2 cannot be verified. CDR3 length: 13 residues. CDR1 is MNHEY and CDR2 is SVGAGI in the germline V gene. Here the CDR3 reads CASGPSGGPRLFF.

The rearrangement uses TRBV5-5 and TRBJ2-7; TCRdb lists TRBD1, though no DNA is available to test this call. This CDR3 comprises 18 residues. Germline CDR1 and CDR2: SGHKS and YYEKEE (reference sequence). The CDR3: CASSWGPPQGAGAYEQYF.

The rearrangement joins TRBV2 to TRBJ2-1; TCRdb lists TRBD2, though no DNA is available to test this call. The CDR3 is 13 amino acids. CDR1 and CDR2 from the germline V gene are SNHLY and FYNNEI. CDR3 amino acids: CASSDGLAGEQFF.

The rearrangement uses TRBV10-3 and TRBJ2-3; without DNA, the TCRdb call of TRBD2 cannot be checked. The CDR3 contains 13 residues. The germline CDR1 and CDR2 sequences are ENHRY and SYGVKD. CDR3 loop: CAISESRGSPQYF.

V and J are TRBV4-1 and TRBJ2-1. The CDR3 is made up of 13 amino acids. Per the germline V gene, CDR1 is MGHRA and CDR2 is YSYEKL. CDR3 amino acids: CASSQESGNEQFF.

The genes are TRBV7-6 and TRBJ2-7; as DNA is missing, the TRBD1 call by TCRdb cannot be tested. This CDR3 is 14 amino acids long. From germline, CDR1 is SGHVS and CDR2 FNYEAQ. The CDR3 here is CASSGWQGVREQYF.

This sequence joins TRBV7-2 and TRBJ1-1. Germline CDR1 SGHTA, CDR2 FQGNSA. The CDR3 covers 13 residues. The CDR3 sequence: CASSLGAGKEAFF.

The chain carries TRBV2 and TRBJ2-2. This CDR3 has 13 residues. CDR1 and CDR2 (germline): SNHLY, FYNNEI. CDR3 sequence: CASKQANTGELFF. The full variable domain, rest sourced from reference TRBV2 and TRBJ2-2, is EPEVTQTPSHQVTQMGQEVILRCVPISNHLYFYWYRQILGQKVEFLVSFYNNEISEKSEIFDDQFSVERPDGSNFTLKIRSTKLEDSAMYFCASKQANTGELFFGEGSRLTVL.

This chain links TRBV29-1 with TRBJ2-7. CDR1 is SQVTM, CDR2 ANQGSEA, per germline. This CDR3 has 13 residues. This CDR3 is CSVGTGGSYEQYF.

The genes are TRBV5-5 and TRBJ2-3. Germline lookup yields CDR1 SGHKS and CDR2 YYEKEE (reference sequence). This CDR3 region has 14 residues. This chain's CDR3 is CASSLVRRGDTQYF.